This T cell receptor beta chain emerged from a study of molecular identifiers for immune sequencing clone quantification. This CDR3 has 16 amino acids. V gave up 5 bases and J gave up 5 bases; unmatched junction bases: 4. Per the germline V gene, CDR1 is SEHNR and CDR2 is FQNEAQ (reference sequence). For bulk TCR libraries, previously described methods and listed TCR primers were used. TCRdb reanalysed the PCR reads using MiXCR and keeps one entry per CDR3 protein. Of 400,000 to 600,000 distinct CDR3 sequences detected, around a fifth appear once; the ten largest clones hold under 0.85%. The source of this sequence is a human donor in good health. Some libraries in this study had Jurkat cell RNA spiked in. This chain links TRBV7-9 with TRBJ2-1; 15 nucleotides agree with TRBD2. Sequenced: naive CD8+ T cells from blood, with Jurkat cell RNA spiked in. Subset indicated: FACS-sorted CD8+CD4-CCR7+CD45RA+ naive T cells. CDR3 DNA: TGTGCCAGCAGCCCAGGACTAGCGGGAGGGGACAATGAGCAGTTCTTC. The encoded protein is CASSPGLAGGDNEQFF.